The source of this T cell receptor (beta chain) is a study of neoadjuvant nivolumab and ipilimumab in lung cancer (dated by TCRdb to the early 2020s). General notes on the study: Nivolumab was given at 3 mg/kg intravenously on days 1, 15 and 29, and the combination arm added ipilimumab 1 mg/kg on day 1 only. In the trial, nearly 45 patients with operable NSCLC were treated, of whom approximately 23 were randomized to nivolumab monotherapy and around 20 to nivolumab plus ipilimumab. The major pathologic response (MPR) rate in the intention-to-treat population in each study arm was designated as the primary trial endpoint. The study compared TCR repertoires in pretherapy (baseline) peripheral blood with TCR repertoires in tumors resected at surgery after neoadjuvant immune checkpoint blockade. Matched pretherapy and resected tumor pairs were analyzed for seven patients, of whom four received nivolumab and three received nivolumab plus ipilimumab.

According to the study, the label for this sample's time point signals: pretherapy, before neoadjuvant immune checkpoint inhibitors. Samples came from the phase 2 randomized NEOSTAR trial, which tested neoadjuvant nivolumab or nivolumab plus ipilimumab followed by surgery in operable NSCLC. Worth noting for this clone: Its antigen is unknown. No much larger clone is present one base from it, and per-base qualities are unavailable.

Trimming removed 4 bases from V and 4 bases from J, leaving 14 bases between the germline ends. The CDR3 sequence holds 15 residues, the cysteine and phenylalanine included. Only the CDR3 region is kept as DNA, spanning 45 bases read in frame from base 1. Via the germline V gene, CDR1 is SGHDN and CDR2 FVKESK. The receptor library was made with the immunoSEQ multiplex PCR assay. Under the source paper's analysis protocol: Richness and clonality were used to summarize the repertoires, and clones that significantly expanded or contracted between pre- and post-therapy samples were identified. The immuneACCESS repertoire file appears here via TCRdb, limited to in-frame rearrangements. These files lack a portion of the clones; in checked studies, under half of the deficit traces to unresolved V genes, and the cause of the others is not known. The V and J calls and clone size come from that table; D and trimming were worked out from the DNA. The sample data list tens of thousands of clones, and 80% of these were observed just once. Around 6.1% of the sample comes from the top ten.

What the study reported, not specific to this receptor: A positive correlation was observed between pretherapy blood TCR richness and richness in tumors resected after neoadjuvant therapy (Spearman R of about 0.8). Greater TCR richness and clonality were observed in resected tumors than in tumor-adjacent uninvolved lung, and increases were observed in more dual-therapy-treated tumors. No significant correlation was found between TCR clonality and pathologic tumor regression, and only one major-pathologic-response sample was available for the clonality analysis. From pretherapy to surgery, increases in tumor T-cell richness and clonality were observed in three of three dual-therapy tumors but in only two of four nivolumab-treated tumors. A small number of samples was subjected to TCR sequencing.

This specimen consisted of peripheral blood, obtained before neoadjuvant nivolumab, alone or with ipilimumab. The chain couples TRBV14 to TRBJ1-3, with a weak D call of TRBD1 (6 bases match). This TCR came from an adult with non-small cell lung cancer. The DNA sequence follows: TGTGCCAGCAGCCTCCGCGGGGGCGAAGGAAACACCATATATTTT. It is translated as CASSLRGGEGNTIYF. Joined to the reference TRBV14 and TRBJ1-3 proteins, this CDR3 gives the full variable domain: EAGVTQFPSHSVIEKGQTVTLRCDPISGHDNLYWYRRVMGKEIKFLLHFVKESKQDESGMPNNRFLAERTGGTYSTLKVQPAELEDSGVYFCASSLRGGEGNTIYFGEGSWLTVV.